A selection of T cell receptor beta chains follows, all from one sample in a study of neurological immune-mediated disorders. TCRdb used MiXCR to reprocess the 5' RACE reads, holding one entry per CDR3 protein. The sample has approximately 30,000 distinct CDR3 sequences; approximately 4% are singletons. The sequencing sample was made of CD4+ T cells from blood. These receptors came from a woman between 35 and 50 years old in good health. CDR3s include the opening cysteine and the closing phenylalanine or tryptophan. The D gene is left open where the match is weak. Some rows mark clone size as missing; the rest say once, few, many or name a class of expanded clone.

v_gene: TRBV28
d_gene: NA
j_gene: TRBJ2-3
abundance: many
CDR3nt: TGTGCCAGCAGTACCGGGACAAAGCTAGATACGCAGTATTTT
CDR3aa: CASSTGTKLDTQYF

v_gene: TRBV5-5
d_gene: NA
j_gene: TRBJ2-1
abundance: many
CDR3nt: TGTGCCAGCAGCTTGGCGGGGACACCGGGGTTCAATGAGCAGTTCTTC
CDR3aa: CASSLAGTPGFNEQFF

v_gene: TRBV11-2
d_gene: NA
j_gene: TRBJ2-3
abundance: many
CDR3nt: TGTGCCAGCAGCTTAGGAGTGGCAGATACGCAGTATTTT
CDR3aa: CASSLGVADTQYF

v_gene: TRBV5-1
d_gene: NA
j_gene: TRBJ2-5
abundance: many
CDR3nt: TGCGCCAGCAGCTTGACCCAGGGACGAGAGACCCAGTACTTC
CDR3aa: CASSLTQGRETQYF

v_gene: TRBV11-3
d_gene: TRBD1
j_gene: TRBJ1-5
abundance: NA
CDR3nt: TGTGCCAGCAGCTTAACGGACAGGGACAATCAGCCCCAGCATTTT
CDR3aa: CASSLTDRDNQPQHF

v_gene: TRBV12-3/TRBV12-4
d_gene: NA
j_gene: TRBJ1-1
abundance: many
CDR3nt: TGTGCCAGCAGTTGGTCTGCTGAAGCTTTCTTT
CDR3aa: CASSWSAEAFF

v_gene: TRBV19
d_gene: TRBD1
j_gene: TRBJ2-7
abundance: many
CDR3nt: TGTGCCAGTAGTGGACAGGTTGGATCCTACGAGCAGTACTTC
CDR3aa: CASSGQVGSYEQYF

v_gene: TRBV20-1
d_gene: TRBD2
j_gene: TRBJ2-1
abundance: many
CDR3nt: TGCAGGATAGCGGGAGGGTCCTACAATGAGCAGTTCTTC
CDR3aa: CRIAGGSYNEQFF

v_gene: TRBV3-1
d_gene: NA
j_gene: TRBJ1-1
abundance: once
CDR3nt: TGTGCCAGCAGCCAAGAGTTAACCTCGGTCACCTTGAACACTGAAGCTTTCTTT
CDR3aa: CASSQELTSVTLNTEAFF

v_gene: TRBV27
d_gene: NA
j_gene: TRBJ2-7
abundance: many
CDR3nt: TGTGCCAGCAGTCACCGGGACAATTACGAGCAGTACTTC
CDR3aa: CASSHRDNYEQYF

v_gene: TRBV5-1
d_gene: TRBD1
j_gene: TRBJ1-2
abundance: many
CDR3nt: TGCGCCAGCAGCCCTGGACAGGCCCTGGGCTATGGCTACACCTTC
CDR3aa: CASSPGQALGYGYTF

v_gene: TRBV24-1
d_gene: NA
j_gene: TRBJ2-3
abundance: many
CDR3nt: TGTGCCACCAGTGATTTAACGTTTGGCGGCACAGATACGCAGTATTTT
CDR3aa: CATSDLTFGGTDTQYF